The text below deals with one T cell receptor beta chain. Authors' processing steps: Amplifying reference gene primers gave estimates of nucleated cell counts. TCRdb's table, derived via immunoSEQ multiplex PCR, lists solely in-frame clones and lacks some. V and J calls and clone size come straight from that table; D and trimming were deduced from the DNA. The sample has under 95,000 clones; 82% are singletons. The data belong to a study of blood T cell repertoires in COVID-19. Study details: Samples representing acute and convalescent COVID-19 were sourced from the United States, Italy and Spain. PBMCs, B-cell-depleted T cells, or T cells were the source of the cDNA or gDNA that made up the material.

The CDR3 sequence is 16 residues long. V lost 0 bases and J lost 7; bases outside the gene matches: 7. Germline CDR1 and CDR2: SEHNR and FQNEAQ (reference sequence). The sequence derives from a woman aged 80 or older with acute or convalescent COVID-19. The rearrangement links TRBV7-9 to TRBJ2-1, with 9 bases identical to TRBD2. The sequenced sample was peripheral blood. CDR3: CASSLAPRGGGNEQFF. The CDR3, as DNA: TGTGCCAGCAGCTTAGCCCCGCGGGGGGGCGGGAATGAGCAGTTCTTC.